The rows below give T cell receptor beta chains drawn from one sample of a study of blood T cells in healthy people across ages. From the 5' RACE reads, TCRdb called clonotypes with MiXCR, one entry per CDR3 protein. In the table there are more than 650,000 distinct CDR3 sequences, 22% of which are singletons. The sample consisted of blood. The receptors here all came from a man between 65 and 79 years old in good health. Both conserved end residues are part of each CDR3. The D gene is left open where the match is weak. A row's size may be missing; if present it is once, few, many or a size class.

V	J	D	size	length	DNA	CDR3
TRBV12-3/TRBV12-4	TRBJ2-2	NA	NA	14	TGTGCCAGCAGTTTCAGGGATAGGCCAGGGGAGCTGTTTTTT	CASSFRDRPGELFF
TRBV7-9	TRBJ1-1	NA	few	14	TGTGCCAGCAGTTTAGGACAGAGTAACACTGAAGCTTTCTTT	CASSLGQSNTEAFF
TRBV29-1	TRBJ1-4	NA	few	12	TGCAGCGTTGGCACCGGAGAAGAAAAACTGTTTTTT	CSVGTGEEKLFF
TRBV20-1	TRBJ2-3	TRBD2	few	17	TGCAGTGCTAGAGATCGGCGGACTAGCGGCCGCACAGATACGCAGTATTTT	CSARDRRTSGRTDTQYF
TRBV18	TRBJ2-1	TRBD2	once	15	TGTGCCAGCTCACCAGGACTAGCGGTAGGGCATGAGCAGTTCTTC	CASSPGLAVGHEQFF
TRBV4-3	TRBJ1-4	NA	many	15	TGCGCCAGCAGCCGCGGGGACGGGCTTAATGAAAAACTGTTTTTT	CASSRGDGLNEKLFF
TRBV9	TRBJ2-2	NA	NA	14	TGTGCCAGCAGCACAATAGCGGCCACCGGGGAGCTGTTTTTT	CASSTIAATGELFF
TRBV4-2	TRBJ2-3	TRBD2	NA	19	TGTGCCAGCAGCTACCGAAGACCGCGGGGGGGTTCTAGCACAGATACGCAGTATTTT	CASSYRRPRGGSSTDTQYF
TRBV7-9	TRBJ2-2	TRBD1	NA	15	TGTGCCGGCAGAGAGGGGGCGTCGAACACCGGGGAGCTGTTTTTT	CAGREGASNTGELFF
TRBV6-5	TRBJ1-3	NA	few	16	TGTGCCAGCAGTTACTCGGTAGGGCCTTCTGGAAACGCCATATATTTT	CASSYSVGPSGNAIYF
TRBV28	TRBJ2-7	TRBD2	NA	13	TGTGCCAGCCTTTCCACTAGCGCTTACGAGCAGTACTTC	CASLSTSAYEQYF
TRBV30	TRBJ1-1	TRBD1	few	15	TGTGCCTGGAGATGGCACAGGGGCGTGAACACTGAAGCTTTCTTT	CAWRWHRGVNTEAFF
TRBV7-9	TRBJ2-3	TRBD2	NA	16	TGTGCCAGCAGCAACCAACTAGTGGGAGGGCAAGATACGCAGTATTTT	CASSNQLVGGQDTQYF
TRBV24-1	TRBJ2-4	TRBD1	NA	16	TGTGCCACCAGCGATCCTCCCCGACAGGGAAAAAACATTCAGTACTTC	CATSDPPRQGKNIQYF
TRBV20-1	TRBJ2-3	NA	few	13	TGCAGTGCCCAGGACAGTTACGCAGATACGCAGTATTTT	CSAQDSYADTQYF
TRBV7-9	TRBJ2-1	TRBD2	NA	15	TGTGCCAGCAGCTTAGACGTGGGAGGGGACAATGAGCAGTTCTTC	CASSLDVGGDNEQFF
TRBV12-3/TRBV12-4	TRBJ1-2	TRBD1	few	15	TGTGCCAGCAAGAGGAAGGGGGACAGTAGATATGGCTACACCTTC	CASKRKGDSRYGYTF
TRBV20-1	TRBJ2-1	TRBD2	few	15	TGCAGTGCTTTGACTAGCTCGAGTTTCTACAATGAGCAGTTCTTC	CSALTSSSFYNEQFF
TRBV13	TRBJ2-3	TRBD2	few	16	TGTGCCAGCAGCTTAGGGGTGGGGACTACAACCAAAACGCAGTATTTT	CASSLGVGTTTKTQYF
TRBV2	TRBJ1-3	NA	few	15	TGTGCCAGCAGTGAATTTCAAAACAAAGGAAACACCATATATTTT	CASSEFQNKGNTIYF
TRBV10-3	TRBJ2-7	TRBD1	few	13	TGTGCCTTACGGGACAGGCAGACCTACGAGCAGTACTTC	CALRDRQTYEQYF
TRBV7-2	TRBJ2-1	TRBD2	few	16	TGTGCCAGCAGCCCACAAGCGGGAGGGCCTTACAATGAGCAGTTCTTC	CASSPQAGGPYNEQFF
TRBV14	TRBJ2-2	NA	few	17	TGTGCCAGCAGCCAAGTTAGTGGATACACGAACACCGGGGAGCTGTTTTTT	CASSQVSGYTNTGELFF
TRBV7-2	TRBJ2-3	NA	few	15	TGTGCCAGCAGCTTAGTAGAGGTGCAGGCAGATACGCAGTATTTT	CASSLVEVQADTQYF
TRBV6-6	TRBJ2-1	NA	NA	14	TGTGCCAGCAATGTATTAAGAACTTACAATGAGCAGTTCTTC	CASNVLRTYNEQFF
TRBV20-1	TRBJ2-7	TRBD2	few	15	TGCAGTGCTAGAGCGGGACTAGCGAACGTTTACGAGCAGTACTTC	CSARAGLANVYEQYF
TRBV6-2/TRBV6-3	TRBJ2-1	NA	NA	12	TGTGCCAGTATAGACCGCTACAATGAGCAGTTCTTC	CASIDRYNEQFF
TRBV20-1	TRBJ1-2	NA	few	13	TGCAGTGCCAACCTAGACGGGAACTATGGCTACACCTTC	CSANLDGNYGYTF
TRBV20-1	TRBJ2-7	TRBD1	few	16	TGCAGTGCTACAAACTCCGACAGGGGGCTCGGCTACGAGCAGTACTTC	CSATNSDRGLGYEQYF
TRBV28	TRBJ2-7	TRBD1	NA	12	TGTGCCATCGAGACAGGGGTCTACGAGCAGTACTTC	CAIETGVYEQYF
TRBV28	TRBJ2-4	NA	many	11	TGTGCCAGCAGTTCCAAAAACATTCAGTACTTC	CASSSKNIQYF
TRBV2	TRBJ1-5	NA	few	12	TGTGCCAGCAGTGAAGCATTCCAGCCCCAGCATTTT	CASSEAFQPQHF
TRBV6-5	TRBJ2-7	NA	NA	16	TGTGCCAGCAGTTACTCCCTGGTTCTTTCCGCCTACGAGCAGTACTTC	CASSYSLVLSAYEQYF
TRBV4-3	TRBJ1-2	NA	NA	14	TGCGCCAGCAGCCAAGACAGCAGTCTCTATGGCTACACCTTC	CASSQDSSLYGYTF
TRBV2	TRBJ2-5	TRBD2	NA	15	TGTGCCAGCAGTGAAGATGGACTAGCTCAAGAGACCCAGTACTTC	CASSEDGLAQETQYF
TRBV24-1	TRBJ2-1	NA	NA	13	TGTGCCACCAGTGATACGCCGTACAATGAGCAGTTCTTC	CATSDTPYNEQFF
TRBV12-3/TRBV12-4	TRBJ1-5	NA	few	14	TGTGCCAGCAGCCCCCGGCGGAGCAATCAGCCCCAGCATTTT	CASSPRRSNQPQHF
TRBV7-2	TRBJ2-7	NA	few	14	TGTGCCAGCAGCTTCCCAGGGGCGCACTACGAGCAGTACTTC	CASSFPGAHYEQYF
TRBV5-1	TRBJ2-2	NA	few	16	TGCGCCAGCAGCTTGGGGCAGGGCTACGGAACCGGGGAGCTGTTTTTT	CASSLGQGYGTGELFF
TRBV14	TRBJ1-4	NA	NA	13	TGTGCCAGCAGCCAAGCTATGGTGGAAAAACTGTTTTTT	CASSQAMVEKLFF
TRBV12-3/TRBV12-4	TRBJ2-5	TRBD2	NA	15	TGTGCCAGCAGTTTATCGCGGGGGAGGGGAGAGACCCAGTACTTC	CASSLSRGRGETQYF
TRBV12-3/TRBV12-4	TRBJ2-2	NA	NA	15	TGTGCCAGCAGTCCCAGAGCAGAGTACACCGGGGAGCTGTTTTTT	CASSPRAEYTGELFF
TRBV7-8	TRBJ1-3	NA	NA	16	TGTGCCAGCAGCTTAGTGGGGGCCGGGTCTGGAAACACCATATATTTT	CASSLVGAGSGNTIYF
TRBV5-1	TRBJ2-4	NA	many	13	TGCGCCAGCAGCTTGGATCCAGAGGGCATTCAGTACTTC	CASSLDPEGIQYF
TRBV12-3/TRBV12-4	TRBJ2-3	NA	NA	16	TGTGCCAGCAGTTTCTACGGGAGAGGGGGGGGAGATACGCAGTATTTT	CASSFYGRGGGDTQYF
TRBV19	TRBJ1-4	NA	NA	14	TGTGCCAGTAGTATCGCCAGGACGAGTGAAAAACTGTTTTTT	CASSIARTSEKLFF
TRBV30	TRBJ1-2	NA	NA	11	TGTGCCTGGACCAACGTCTATGGCTACACCTTC	CAWTNVYGYTF
TRBV5-1	TRBJ1-2	TRBD1	NA	16	TGCGCCAGCAGCGCGTTACAGGGGGTCGAGTTCTATGGCTACACCTTC	CASSALQGVEFYGYTF
TRBV18	TRBJ2-1	NA	NA	15	TGTGCCAGCTCACCACCCGTCAGCTCCTACAATGAGCAGTTCTTC	CASSPPVSSYNEQFF
TRBV28	TRBJ2-7	NA	few	11	TGTGCCAGCGCCGGAGCCTACGAGCAGTACTTC	CASAGAYEQYF
TRBV12-3/TRBV12-4	TRBJ2-5	TRBD1	NA	15	TGTGCCAGCAGTACCCGACAGGGTTTAGAGGAGACCCAGTACTTC	CASSTRQGLEETQYF
TRBV24-1	TRBJ2-2	NA	many	17	TGTGCCACCAGTGATCCTAATGGACAGGGAGGGACCGGGGAGCTGTTTTTT	CATSDPNGQGGTGELFF
TRBV6-5	TRBJ2-1	TRBD2	few	15	TGTGCCAGCAGTTCAATAGCGGGTCTGTACAATGAGCAGTTCTTC	CASSSIAGLYNEQFF
TRBV28	TRBJ1-4	NA	few	13	TGTGCCAGCAGTCTCGACCAGGCCGAAAAACTGTTTTTT	CASSLDQAEKLFF
TRBV18	TRBJ2-7	NA	NA	15	TGTGCCAGCTCACCCGGACATAACTCCAACTACGAGCAGTACTTC	CASSPGHNSNYEQYF
TRBV12-5	TRBJ2-1	TRBD2	NA	16	TGTGCTAGTGGTTTGGAGCTCGGGGGGAGCTACAATGAGCAGTTCTTC	CASGLELGGSYNEQFF
TRBV6-1	TRBJ2-4	TRBD2	NA	17	TGTGCCAGCAGTGAATCTAGCGGGAGGGCTGCCAAAAACATTCAGTACTTC	CASSESSGRAAKNIQYF
TRBV6-5	TRBJ1-2	NA	few	15	TGTGCCAGCAGTTTCAGGGGTCTGGTGGACTATGGCTACACCTTC	CASSFRGLVDYGYTF
TRBV3-1	TRBJ2-3	NA	NA	16	TGTGCCAGCAGCCGTGGGGGGCCCACCAACTGGGATACGCAGTATTTT	CASSRGGPTNWDTQYF
TRBV10-3	TRBJ1-5	NA	few	13	TGTGCCATCAGAAACAGGGAAGGTCGGCCCCAGCATTTT	CAIRNREGRPQHF